This TCR beta chain was observed in a study of cytomegalovirus exposure and HLA in healthy donors. Study-level information: Ancestry clustering placed 81% of approximately 370 genotyped donors in the Caucasian-associated cluster. Findings of the study overall: Solely CMV serostatus was available to characterize immune exposure. Overall, about 160 TCR beta chains were annotated as cytomegalovirus-associated. Accurate predictions that matched the HLA-A and HLA-B alleles of most subjects were reportedly made from TCR beta sequences.

This clone was detected once. Its antigen is unknown. The CDR3 sequence is 13 residues long. CDR1 is SGHNT, CDR2 YYREEE, per germline (reference sequence). The PCR employed 60 Vbeta primers together with 13 Jbeta primers. Libraries were prepared by immunoSEQ multiplex PCR; TCRdb keeps only in-frame clonotypes and omits some of them. The sample includes more than 150,000 clones, approximately 83% of them seen just once. The receptor was isolated from a woman aged 18-35 years in good health and CMV-seronegative. The sequencing input was PBMCs. The V and J genes are TRBV5-4 and TRBJ2-5, with 7 bases that match TRBD2. The tail of the sequence fits TRBJ2-7 better, so the J call may be wrong. The CDR3 spells CASSKRGSYEQYF. For the CDR3, the DNA is TGTGCCAGCAGTAAGCGGGGCTCCTACGAGCAGTACTTC.